This T cell receptor (beta chain) was sequenced in a study of blood T cell repertoires in COVID-19. At the level of the study: Specimens from acute and convalescent COVID-19 originated in the United States, Italy and Spain.

V was trimmed by 2 bases and J by 3 bases, leaving 12 bases between them. Germline V gene lookup returns CDR1 SGHRS and CDR2 YFSETQ. There are 15 residues in the CDR3. Under the authors' procedure: For nucleated cells, counts were estimated from reference gene primer amplification. Using immunoSEQ multiplex PCR, the repertoire was profiled, and TCRdb retains in-frame clones only, with some absent. V and J calls plus clone size are reproduced from that table; the DNA served to infer D and trimming. The sample lists around 100,000 clones, about 80% occurring once. V gene TRBV5-1 combines with J gene TRBJ1-5, with D possibly TRBD1 on 6 matching bases. Sequencing was carried out using peripheral blood. This TCR derives from a man in his sixties with acute or convalescent COVID-19. In DNA form, the CDR3 reads TGCGCCAGCAGCTTTGGGGACACTTACAATCAGCCCCAGCATTTT. It translates to CASSFGDTYNQPQHF. The full variable domain, rest sourced from reference TRBV5-1 and TRBJ1-5, is KAGVTQTPRYLIKTRGQQVTLSCSPISGHRSVSWYQQTPGQGLQFLFEYFSETQRNKGNFPGRFSGRQFSNSRSEMNVSTLELGDSALYLCASSFGDTYNQPQHFGDGTRLSIL.